Reported below is one T cell receptor (beta chain). This specimen comes from a study of blood T cell repertoires in COVID-19. At the level of the study: The study drew acute and convalescent COVID-19 samples from the United States, Italy and Spain. The cDNA or gDNA used as material had been derived from T cells, B-cell-depleted T cells, or PBMCs.

CDR1 is SGHNT, CDR2 YENEEA, per germline. The germline V and J ends were trimmed by 6 bases and 10 bases, with 15 bases remaining between them. The CDR3 loop spans 13 amino acids. Produced via immunoSEQ multiplex PCR; TCRdb's table is partial and in-frame only. This sample carries under 200,000 clones, roughly 80% of them seen once, and the ten largest clones take less than 3%. This TCR derives from a human donor with acute or convalescent COVID-19. The donor label of this sample is uncertain. Material: peripheral blood. V gene TRBV11-3 combines with J gene TRBJ2-2; TRBD1 is a possible D gene (6 bases). The CDR3 sequence: CASSPDRDTELFF. CDR3 in DNA: TGTGCCAGCAGTCCAGACCGGGACACGGAGCTGTTTTTT.